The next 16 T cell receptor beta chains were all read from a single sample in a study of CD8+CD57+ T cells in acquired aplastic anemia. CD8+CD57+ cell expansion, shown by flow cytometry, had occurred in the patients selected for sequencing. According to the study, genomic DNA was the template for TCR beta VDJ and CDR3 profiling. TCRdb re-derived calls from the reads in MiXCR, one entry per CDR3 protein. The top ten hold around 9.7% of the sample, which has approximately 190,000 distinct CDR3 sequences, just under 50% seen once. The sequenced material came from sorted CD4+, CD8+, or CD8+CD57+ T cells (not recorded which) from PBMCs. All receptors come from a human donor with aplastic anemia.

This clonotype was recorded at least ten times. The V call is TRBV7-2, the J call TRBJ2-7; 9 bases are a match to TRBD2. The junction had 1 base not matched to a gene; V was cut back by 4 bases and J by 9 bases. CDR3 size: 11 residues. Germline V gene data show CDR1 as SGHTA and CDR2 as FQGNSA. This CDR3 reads CASSSTSGQYF. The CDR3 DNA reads TGTGCCAGCAGCTCGACTAGCGGGCAGTACTTC.

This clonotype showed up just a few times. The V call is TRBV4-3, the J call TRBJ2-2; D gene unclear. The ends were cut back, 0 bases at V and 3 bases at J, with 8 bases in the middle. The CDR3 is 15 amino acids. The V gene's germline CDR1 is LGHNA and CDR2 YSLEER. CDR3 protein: CASSQDFRYTGELFF. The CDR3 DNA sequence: TGCGCCAGCAGCCAAGATTTCCGATACACCGGGGAGCTGTTTTTT.

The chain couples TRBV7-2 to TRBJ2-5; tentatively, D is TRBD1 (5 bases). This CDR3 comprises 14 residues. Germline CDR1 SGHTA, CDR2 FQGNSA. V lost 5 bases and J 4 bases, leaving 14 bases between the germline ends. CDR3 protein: CASSPEKGIETQYF. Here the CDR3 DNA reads TGTGCCAGCAGCCCCGAGAAGGGGATAGAGACCCAGTACTTC.

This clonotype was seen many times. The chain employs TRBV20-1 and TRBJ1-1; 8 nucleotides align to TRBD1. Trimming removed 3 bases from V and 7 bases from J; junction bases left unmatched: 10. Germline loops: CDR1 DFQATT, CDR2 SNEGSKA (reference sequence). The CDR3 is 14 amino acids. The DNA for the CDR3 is TGCAGTGCTAGGGCCGACAGGGGAGGTATTGAAGCTTTCTTT. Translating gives CSARADRGGIEAFF.

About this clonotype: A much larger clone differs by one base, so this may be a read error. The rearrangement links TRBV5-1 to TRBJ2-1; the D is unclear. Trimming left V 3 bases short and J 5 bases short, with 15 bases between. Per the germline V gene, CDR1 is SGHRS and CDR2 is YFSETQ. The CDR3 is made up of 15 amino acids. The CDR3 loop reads CASSSPGSHNNEQFF. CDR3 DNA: TGCGCCAGCAGCTCTCCCGGTTCGCACAACAATGAGCAGTTCTTC.

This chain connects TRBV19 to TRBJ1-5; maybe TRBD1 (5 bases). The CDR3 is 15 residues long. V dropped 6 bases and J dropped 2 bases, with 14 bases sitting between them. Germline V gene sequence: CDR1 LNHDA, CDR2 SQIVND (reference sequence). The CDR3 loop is CASRSRVVGNQPQHF. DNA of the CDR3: TGTGCCAGTAGGAGCAGGGTAGTTGGCAATCAGCCCCAGCATTTT.

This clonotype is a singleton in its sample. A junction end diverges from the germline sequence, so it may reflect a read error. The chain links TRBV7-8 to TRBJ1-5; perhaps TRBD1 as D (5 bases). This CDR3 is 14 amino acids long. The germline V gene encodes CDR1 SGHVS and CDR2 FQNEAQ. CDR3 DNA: TGTGCCAGCAGTTTAGAGGGGCGGGCGCAGCCCCAGCATTTT. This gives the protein CASSLEGRAQPQHF.

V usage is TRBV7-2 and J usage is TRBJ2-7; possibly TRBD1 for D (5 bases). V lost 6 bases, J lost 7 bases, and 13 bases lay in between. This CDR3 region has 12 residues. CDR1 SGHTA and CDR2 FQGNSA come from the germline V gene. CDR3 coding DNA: TGTGCCAGCAGTTTGGGGCCGTGGGAGCAGTACTTC. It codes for CASSLGPWEQYF.

DNA for the CDR3: TGTGCCAGCAGTTCGGGACATAGCAATCAGCCCCAGCATTTT. Its protein product is CASSSGHSNQPQHF. J is TRBJ1-5 and V is TRBV2, with D possibly being TRBD1 (6 bases). Trimming took 5 bases from V and 0 from J, leaving 8 bases between them. Germline V gene data show CDR1 as SNHLY and CDR2 as FYNNEI. The CDR3 loop spans 14 amino acids.

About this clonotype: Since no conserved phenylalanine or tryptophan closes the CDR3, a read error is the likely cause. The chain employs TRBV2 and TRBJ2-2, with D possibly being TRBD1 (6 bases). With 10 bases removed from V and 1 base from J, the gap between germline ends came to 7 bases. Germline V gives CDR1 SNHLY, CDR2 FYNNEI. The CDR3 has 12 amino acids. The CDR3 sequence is CAKQGNTGELFL. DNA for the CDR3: TGTGCCAAACAGGGGAACACCGGGGAGCTGTTTCTT.

CDR3 DNA sequence: TGTGCCATCAGTTACTCCGGGACGCTCACAGATACGCAGTATTTT. Its translation: CAISYSGTLTDTQYF. This rearrangement joins TRBV10-3 to TRBJ2-3; TRBD1 or TRBD2 may be the D gene (5 bases each). The germline CDR1 and CDR2 sequences are ENHRY and SYGVKD. Trimming cost V 5 bases and J 2 bases, with 14 bases left between them. The CDR3 is made up of 15 amino acids.

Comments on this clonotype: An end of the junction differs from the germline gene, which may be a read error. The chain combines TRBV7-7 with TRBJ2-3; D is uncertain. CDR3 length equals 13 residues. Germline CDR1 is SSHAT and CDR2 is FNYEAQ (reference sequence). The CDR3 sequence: CASSQNSGDTQYF. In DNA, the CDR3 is TGTGCTAGCAGCCAAAACAGTGGGGATACGCAGTATTTT.

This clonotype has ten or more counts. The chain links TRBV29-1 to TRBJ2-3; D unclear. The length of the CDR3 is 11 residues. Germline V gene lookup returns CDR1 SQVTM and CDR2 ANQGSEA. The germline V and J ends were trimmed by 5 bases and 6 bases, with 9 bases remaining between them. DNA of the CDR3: TGCAGCGTTCCTGTGACGGATACGCAGTATTTT. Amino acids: CSVPVTDTQYF.

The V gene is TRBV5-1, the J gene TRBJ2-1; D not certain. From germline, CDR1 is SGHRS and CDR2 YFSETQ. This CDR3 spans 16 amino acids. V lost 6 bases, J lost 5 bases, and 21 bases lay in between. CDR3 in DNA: TGCGCCAGCACCCTGTACGGGTCCTCAGTTAACAATGAGCAGTTCTTC. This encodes CASTLYGSSVNNEQFF. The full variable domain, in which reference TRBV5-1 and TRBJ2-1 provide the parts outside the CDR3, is KAGVTQTPRYLIKTRGQQVTLSCSPISGHRSVSWYQQTPGQGLQFLFEYFSETQRNKGNFPGRFSGRQFSNSRSEMNVSTLELGDSALYLCASTLYGSSVNNEQFFGPGTRLTVL.

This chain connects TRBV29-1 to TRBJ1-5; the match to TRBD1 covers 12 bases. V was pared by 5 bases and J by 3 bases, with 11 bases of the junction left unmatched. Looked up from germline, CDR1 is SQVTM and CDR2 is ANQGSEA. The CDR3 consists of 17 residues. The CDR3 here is CSVPTEGTGGLNQPQHF. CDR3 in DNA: TGCAGCGTTCCTACCGAAGGGACAGGGGGCCTCAATCAGCCCCAGCATTTT.

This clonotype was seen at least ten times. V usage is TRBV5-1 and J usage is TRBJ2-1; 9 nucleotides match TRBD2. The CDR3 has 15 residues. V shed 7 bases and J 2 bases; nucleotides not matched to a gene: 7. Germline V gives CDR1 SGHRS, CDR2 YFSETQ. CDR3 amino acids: CASLLAGVTYNEQFF. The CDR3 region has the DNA TGCGCCAGCCTCTTAGCGGGAGTGACCTACAATGAGCAGTTCTTC.